The following is a TCR beta chain sequence with its context. Its antigen is unidentified. The data belong to a study of T cells in women clearing cervical HPV infection. As for the study in general: Only a few women had HLA typing results available.

Using immunoSEQ multiplex PCR, the repertoire was profiled, and TCRdb retains in-frame clones only, with some absent. Its table records about 39,000 clones. Whole-study findings and limits: Each sample's T-cell count was unknown, possibly confounding richness.

All donors had a single incident cervical HPV16 infection, not prevalent. This receptor was identified in a woman between 18 and 70 years old with a cervical HPV16 infection that either progressed to CIN3+ or cleared (not recorded which). The sequenced material came from blood buffy coat.

CDR3 protein: CASTVAGGYQETQYF. The sequenced CDR3 bases are TGCGCCAGCACCGTAGCGGGGGGGTACCAAGAGACC. The rearrangement joins TRBV5-1 to TRBJ2-5; 11 bases are a match to TRBD2. The CDR3 extends 3 residues past the end of the read, so its final part is completed from the germline J gene. Germline assignment: CDR1 SGHRS and CDR2 YFSETQ. V lost 6 bases and J lost 0; bases outside the gene matches: 4. The CDR3 has 15 residues.